The TCR beta chain under discussion was sequenced for a study of blood T cells in healthy people across ages. At the level of the study: Per two T cells, template switching captured roughly one barcoded beta molecule.

CDR1 and CDR2 from the germline V gene are DFQATT and SNEGSKA (reference sequence). This CDR3 spans 14 amino acids. V was clipped by 3 bases and J by 4 bases, with 15 bases between them. A sample-barcoded 5' primer and a J-beta primer mix were used in a second PCR of roughly 7 to 12 cycles. The template-switch adaptor, which had 12 random nucleotides, put a tag on each cDNA molecule. MiXCR, applied by TCRdb to the 5' RACE reads, yields one record per CDR3 protein. The sample carries roughly 1,500,000 distinct CDR3 sequences, about 35% recorded once. The clonotype comes from a woman aged 30 to 39 in good health. Specimen: blood. The chain is built from TRBV20-1 and TRBJ1-2, with no clear D. The CDR3 spells CSASRPVDRYGYTF. As DNA, the CDR3 is TGCAGTGCTAGCAGGCCCGTGGACCGCTATGGCTACACCTTC.